Here is one T cell receptor (beta chain) with its context. Its antigen is as yet unknown. Germline loops: CDR1 SNHLY, CDR2 FYNNEI. There are 17 residues in the CDR3. Trimming removed 2 bases from V and 4 bases from J; junction bases left unmatched: 12. Sequencing was performed with immunoSEQ multiplex PCR; in TCRdb, only in-frame clones are kept and a portion is missing. The sample has 2,500,000 or so clones; over 85% are singletons. This entry is derived from a study of shared clonotypes between healthy human individuals. General study results and limits: Among donors, clonotype sharing was expected to be affected by sequencing depth. Shared clonotypes: approximately 4.5% naive CD4, roughly 3.5% naive CD8, less than 2.5% memory CD4, under 0.5% memory CD8.

This receptor was identified in a young man in good health. Some clones in this sample may be carry-over from other donors' samples. V is TRBV2 and J is TRBJ1-2, with 8 nucleotides matching TRBD1. What was sequenced was naive CD4+ T cells from PBMCs. The subset denotes: CD45RA+ positively selected. The CDR3 DNA reads TGTGCCAGCAGTGAAATTGGCGGACAGGGCCTACTCTATGGCTACACCTTC. Amino acid sequence: CASSEIGGQGLLYGYTF.